A single sample is the source of the 10 T cell receptor beta chains below, sequenced in a study of blood T cell repertoires in COVID-19. Profiled with immunoSEQ multiplex PCR; TCRdb holds only in-frame clones, not every one. The top ten hold less than 3% of the sample, which has about 270,000 clones, about 85% seen once. Specimen: PBMCs or T cells enriched from blood (not recorded which). The receptor source for this set is a woman aged 45-65 years who had recovered from COVID-19.

This clone appeared once. This chain uses TRBV4-2 with TRBJ2-2; the match to TRBD2 covers 11 bases. The CDR3 sequence is 17 residues long. Germline V gene lookup returns CDR1 LGHNA and CDR2 YNFKEQ. Trimming at V came to 1 base and at J to 8 bases, leaving 9 bases not matched to a gene. The CDR3 reads CASSQVIAGGPGGELFF. The CDR3 bases are TGTGCCAGCAGCCAAGTGATAGCGGGAGGGCCAGGAGGGGAGCTGTTTTTT.

The chain employs TRBV3-1 (or the pseudogene TRBV3-2) and TRBJ1-2; 8 nucleotides match TRBD1. V lost 2 bases, J lost 8 bases, and 4 bases stayed unmatched. CDR1 is LGHDT, CDR2 YNNKEL, per germline (reference sequence). The CDR3 consists of 13 residues. The CDR3 DNA reads TGTGCCAGCAGCCAACAGGGGGCGTGGGGCTACACCTTC. It codes for CASSQQGAWGYTF.

The V and J genes are TRBV6-1 and TRBJ2-7; maybe TRBD2 (5 bases). CDR3 length equals 15 residues. Germline assignment: CDR1 MNHNS and CDR2 SASEGT. The V end lost 1 base, the J end lost 3 bases, and 13 bases lay between the germline ends. CDR3 amino acids: CASSEEDSDFYEQYF. CDR3 DNA sequence: TGTGCCAGCAGTGAAGAGGATAGCGACTTCTACGAGCAGTACTTC.

V gene TRBV15 combines with J gene TRBJ2-1, with 9 bases that match TRBD2. Germline assignment: CDR1 LNHNV and CDR2 YYDKDF (reference sequence). The CDR3 length is 17 residues. V trimming: 5 bases; J trimming: 4 bases; junction bases outside the gene matches: 12. CDR3 residues: CATSGSAGGFLYNEQFF. CDR3 bases: TGTGCCACCAGCGGTTCAGCGGGAGGTTTCCTATACAATGAGCAGTTCTTC.

The V gene is TRBV6-5, the J gene TRBJ2-7; 7 bases line up with TRBD1. Per the germline V gene, CDR1 is MNHEY and CDR2 is SVGAGI. After removal of 6 bases from V and 7 bases from J, the junction contained 15 bases not matched to a gene. This CDR3 is 15 amino acids long. CDR3 sequence (DNA): TGTGCCAGCAGGCCCCCTCGGGCAGGGGGACAGGAGCAGTACTTC. This sequence encodes CASRPPRAGGQEQYF.

J is TRBJ2-2 and V is TRBV2; 7 nucleotides match TRBD1. After removal of 6 bases from V and 6 bases from J, the junction contained 7 bases not matched to a gene. Germline CDR1 and CDR2: SNHLY and FYNNEI. This CDR3 is built from 14 residues. The CDR3 region has the DNA TGTGCCAGCAGCGAAACAGGGGCGCCCGGGGAGCTGTTTTTT. Protein: CASSETGAPGELFF. Variable domain in full (rest from reference TRBV2 and TRBJ2-2): EPEVTQTPSHQVTQMGQEVILRCVPISNHLYFYWYRQILGQKVEFLVSFYNNEISEKSEIFDDQFSVERPDGSNFTLKIRSTKLEDSAMYFCASSETGAPGELFFGEGSRLTVL.

This rearrangement joins TRBV19 to TRBJ2-1, with a possible D match to TRBD2 (5 bases). The CDR3 loop spans 14 amino acids. Germline lookup yields CDR1 LNHDA and CDR2 SQIVND (reference sequence). The germline V and J ends were trimmed by 4 bases and 4 bases, with 11 bases remaining between them. The CDR3 is CASSRLGGYNEQFF. CDR3 bases: TGTGCCAGTAGTAGGTTAGGAGGATACAATGAGCAGTTCTTC. The full variable domain, completed using reference TRBV19 and TRBJ2-1, is DGGITQSPKYLFRKEGQNVTLSCEQNLNHDAMYWYRQDPGQGLRLIYYSQIVNDFQKGDIAEGYSVSREKKESFPLTVTSAQKNPTAFYLCASSRLGGYNEQFFGPGTRLTVL.

The chain carries TRBV5-1 and TRBJ2-5; TRBD2 aligns across 10 bases. This CDR3 region has 15 residues. Germline loops: CDR1 SGHRS, CDR2 YFSETQ. V shed 2 bases and J 5 bases; nucleotides not matched to a gene: 6. This chain's CDR3 is CASSFGLAGDETQYF. CDR3 DNA: TGCGCCAGCAGCTTCGGGCTAGCGGGAGACGAGACCCAGTACTTC.

V and J are TRBV28 and TRBJ1-5; perhaps TRBD1 as D (5 bases). The germline V gene encodes CDR1 MDHEN and CDR2 SYDVKM. V lost 4 bases and J lost 5, with 12 bases in between. This CDR3 has 14 residues. CDR3 residues: CASSSQGFHQPQHF. The CDR3 coding sequence is TGTGCCAGCAGTTCGCAGGGCTTTCATCAGCCCCAGCATTTT.

The chain links TRBV3-1 (or the pseudogene TRBV3-2) to TRBJ2-2, with 9 bases identical to TRBD1. The germline V gene encodes CDR1 LGHDT and CDR2 YNNKEL (reference sequence). This CDR3 is 16 amino acids long. Trimming cost V 5 bases and J 7 bases; bases outside gene matches: 11. The CDR3 reads CASSELGTGYVGELFF. The DNA for the CDR3 is TGTGCCAGCAGCGAACTCGGGACAGGGTATGTCGGGGAGCTGTTTTTT.